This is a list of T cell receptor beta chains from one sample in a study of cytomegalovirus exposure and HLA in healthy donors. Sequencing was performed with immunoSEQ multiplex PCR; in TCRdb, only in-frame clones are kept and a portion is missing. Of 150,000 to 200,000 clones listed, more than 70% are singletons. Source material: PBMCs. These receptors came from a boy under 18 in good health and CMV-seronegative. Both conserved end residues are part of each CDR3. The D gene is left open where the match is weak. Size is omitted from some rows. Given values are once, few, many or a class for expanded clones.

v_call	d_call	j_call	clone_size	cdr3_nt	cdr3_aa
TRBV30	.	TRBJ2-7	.	TGTGCCTGGAGTGTCCCCAACGAGCAGTACTTC	CAWSVPNEQYF
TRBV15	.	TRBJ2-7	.	TGTGCCACCAGCAGAGAGTGGGGCCACGAGCAGTACTTC	CATSREWGHEQYF
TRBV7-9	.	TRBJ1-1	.	TGTGCCAGCAGCTTAGCGTGGACACCACAAGGGGCGAACACTGAAGCTTTCTTT	CASSLAWTPQGANTEAFF
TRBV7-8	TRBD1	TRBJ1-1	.	TGTGCCAGCAGCTTAGCCTCCAACGCGCTTAGGACAGGGAAATCTTTCTTT	CASSLASNALRTGKSFF
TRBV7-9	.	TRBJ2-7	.	TGTGCCAGCAGCTTTAGGGGCCCCCTCGATGGTTACGAGCAGTACTTC	CASSFRGPLDGYEQYF
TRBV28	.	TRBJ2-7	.	TGTGCCAGCAGCCTACCGGGAAACGAGCAGTACTTC	CASSLPGNEQYF
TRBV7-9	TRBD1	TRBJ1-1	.	TGTGCCAGCAGCGGGGACAGGGCAGAGGAAAACACTGAAGCTTTCTTT	CASSGDRAEENTEAFF
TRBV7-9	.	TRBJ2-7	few	TGTGCCAGCAGCTCAGGGGTTTCTGATCCGGGCGAGCAGTACTTC	CASSSGVSDPGEQYF
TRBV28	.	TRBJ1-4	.	TGTGCCAGCAGTCCTGAGGGGGTATACGAAAAACTGTTTTTT	CASSPEGVYEKLFF
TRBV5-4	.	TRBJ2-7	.	TGTGCCAGCAGCTTGGGCAGGGCCGAGATGCCCTACGAGCAGTACTTC	CASSLGRAEMPYEQYF
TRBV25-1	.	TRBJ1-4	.	TGTGCCAGCAGTGAAGGGGGGGCCGGGGAAAAACTGTTTTTT	CASSEGGAGEKLFF
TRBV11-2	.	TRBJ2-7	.	TGTGCCAGCAGCGTACAGACCTACGAGCAGTACTTC	CASSVQTYEQYF
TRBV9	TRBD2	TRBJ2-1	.	TGTGCCAGCAGCGTAGTGACTAGCGGGGTGTACAATGAGCAGTTCTTC	CASSVVTSGVYNEQFF
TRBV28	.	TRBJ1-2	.	TGTGCCAGCAGTTTTATGGGACTATACGGCTACACCTTC	CASSFMGLYGYTF
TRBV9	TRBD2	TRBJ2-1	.	TGTGCCAGCAGCGTATTTAGCGGGGGGACGGGTGAGCAGTTCTTC	CASSVFSGGTGEQFF
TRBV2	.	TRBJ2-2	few	TGTGCCAGCCGGGGGAGAACCGGGGAGCTGTTTTTT	CASRGRTGELFF
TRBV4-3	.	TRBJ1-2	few	TGCGCCAGCAGCCGGGGGGGGCCCCAAGAAGATAACTATGGCTACACCTTC	CASSRGGPQEDNYGYTF
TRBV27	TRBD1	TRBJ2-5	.	TGTGCCAGCAGGGACAGGGGAGTAAAAGAGACCCAGTACTTC	CASRDRGVKETQYF
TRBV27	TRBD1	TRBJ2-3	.	TGTGCCAGCAGCCCAAGGGACAGGGCGACAGATACGCAGTATTTT	CASSPRDRATDTQYF
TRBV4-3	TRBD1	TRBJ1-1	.	TGCGCCAGCAGCCAAGAGGGTGGGAGCAGGGGGCAGGGTCGAGCTTTCTTT	CASSQEGGSRGQGRAFF
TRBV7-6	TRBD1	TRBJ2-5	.	TGTGCCAGCAGCTTAGGGACAGGGCTCGGGGAGACCCAGTACTTC	CASSLGTGLGETQYF
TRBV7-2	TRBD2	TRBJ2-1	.	TGTGCCAGCAGCATGACTAGCGGGTCGTACAATGAGCAGTTCTTC	CASSMTSGSYNEQFF